This entry is about one TCR beta chain. Authors' analysis steps: Estimated nucleated cell counts came from reference gene primer amplification. Here immunoSEQ multiplex PCR was the method, and the copy in TCRdb shows in-frame clones only, minus some. The DNA was the basis for D and trimming; V, J and clone size are from that table. The table has about 320,000 clones, roughly 87% seen once. Cohort 3 recovered donors had two negative PCRs, clearance, or symptom resolution. The source of the sample is a study of blood T cell repertoires in COVID-19. Study background: Acute and convalescent COVID-19 samples came from the United States, Italy and Spain. Nucleic acid was either cDNA or gDNA, and it came from T cells, B-cell-depleted T cells, or PBMCs.

This sequence was found in a woman under 30 who had recovered from COVID-19. The sequencing sample was made of PBMCs or T cells enriched from blood (not recorded which).

The CDR3 bases are TGCGCCAGCAGCTTGTCCGGGACTAGCTCCGGGGAGCTGTTTTTT. Translating it yields CASSLSGTSSGELFF. The V and J genes are TRBV5-1 and TRBJ2-2; TRBD2 matches 9 bases. The ends lost 1 base at V and 6 bases at J; junction bases unmatched: 4. The CDR3 has 15 residues. CDR1 is SGHRS, CDR2 YFSETQ, per germline.